The rows below give T cell receptor beta chains drawn from one sample of a study of tumor-infiltrating lymphocytes in primary liver carcinoma. In TCRdb, the multiplex PCR reads were re-called with MiXCR into one record per CDR3 protein. Of fewer than 350,000 distinct CDR3 sequences listed, around three fifths are singletons. Sequencing used peripheral blood. These receptor sequences come from a middle-aged man with primary liver carcinoma and hepatitis B virus infection. Both conserved end residues are part of each CDR3. The D gene is left open where the match is weak. The size entry is marked missing in some rows and otherwise reads once, few, many or a size class.

D gene	clone size	J gene	V gene	CDR3 DNA	CDR3 protein
.	.	TRBJ2-7	TRBV6-1	TGTGCCAGCAGAATCGGGACTGGGTTCTACGAGCAATACTTC	CASRIGTGFYEQYF
TRBD2	few	TRBJ2-3	TRBV6-2/TRBV6-3	TGTGCCACCAGGCATCCGTGGCGGGAGGCAACAGATACGCAGTATTTT	CATRHPWREATDTQYF
.	many	TRBJ2-5	TRBV29-1	TGCAGCGCTGGGGGCGGCTTGGGCTTTGAGACCCAGTACTTC	CSAGGGLGFETQYF
TRBD1	.	TRBJ2-1	TRBV11-1	TGTGCCAGCAGCGTAGTCGGACAGGGATACAATGGGCATTTCTTC	CASSVVGQGYNGHFF
.	.	TRBJ2-6	TRBV4-3	TGCGCCAGCAGCCAAGTACCATCGGGGCCTGGTGCCAACGCCCTGACTTTC	CASSQVPSGPGANALTF
TRBD2	.	TRBJ2-1	TRBV11-2	TGTGCCAGCAGGTCAGCCGCCCTTGGAGTAGCGGGAGTTCGGATCGATGAGCAGTTCTTC	CASRSAALGVAGVRIDEQFF
.	many	TRBJ2-1	TRBV6-5	TGTGCCAGCACCCAAAAGGAAACGGGTGAGCAGTTCTTC	CASTQKETGEQFF
.	few	TRBJ2-3	TRBV4-3	TGCGCCAGCAGCCAAGATAGGGCTAGCACAGATACGCAGTATTTT	CASSQDRASTDTQYF
.	once	TRBJ2-5	TRBV4-1	TGCGCCAGCAGCCAAACCGGGGGGCTCGGGGAGACCCAGTACTTC	CASSQTGGLGETQYF
.	.	TRBJ2-1	TRBV11-2	TGTGCCAGCAGCTTATCCCCCGGGGGCTACAATGGGCAGTTCTTC	CASSLSPGGYNGQFF
TRBD2	.	TRBJ2-3	TRBV20-1	TGCAGTGCTAGAGATTTTACTAGCGGGGGGACAGATACGCAGTATTTT	CSARDFTSGGTDTQYF
TRBD2	.	TRBJ2-1	TRBV4-1	TGCGCCAACAGCCAAGATCTTGCGGGAGCACAGAACAATGAGCAGTTCTTC	CANSQDLAGAQNNEQFF
.	.	TRBJ2-3	TRBV11-2	TGTGTCAGCAGTTTAGGTCCCAGAGGCACAGATACGCAGTATTTT	CVSSLGPRGTDTQYF
.	.	TRBJ2-2	TRBV21-1	TGTGCCAGCAGCAAAGAGGTAGACTCGACAGACTCGAACACCGGGGAGCTGTTTTTT	CASSKEVDSTDSNTGELFF
.	.	TRBJ2-1	TRBV7-9	TGTGCCAGCAGCTTCTCAGGTGTACCACCGTACAATGAGCAGTTCTTC	CASSFSGVPPYNEQFF
.	.	TRBJ2-7	TRBV10-3	TGTGCAAGCGCGGGACAAACCTACGAGCCGTACTTC	CASAGQTYEPYF
.	.	TRBJ2-7	TRBV5-5	TGTGACAGCAGCTTGGCCGATTTGAGAACCTACAAGCAGTACTTC	CDSSLADLRTYKQYF
.	.	TRBJ2-7	TRBV11-2	TGTGCCAGCAGCTTAGATCGGTTGACCTACAAGCAGTACTTC	CASSLDRLTYKQYF
.	.	TRBJ2-5	TRBV11-2	TGTGCTAGCAGCTTAGTTCCTACCCCGGTGGAGACCCAGTACTTC	CASSLVPTPVETQYF
.	.	TRBJ2-7	TRBV5-1	TGCGCCAGCAGCGCGGGGACAGTCCTCTACGAGCAGTACTTC	CASSAGTVLYEQYF
.	.	TRBJ2-1	TRBV25-1	TGTGCCAGCGGAGGAGGGGGGCCTCACGATGAACAGTTCTTC	CASGGGGPHDEQFF
.	many	TRBJ1-2	TRBV29-1	TGCAGCGTTGCCCTTACCCCTTCGAACGGTGGTGAGGGCTACACCTTC	CSVALTPSNGGEGYTF
.	.	TRBJ1-2	TRBV28	TGTACCAGCAGTTTGGAGGGAAGTCGAGGGAAGGCTGGAGGCTACACCTTC	CTSSLEGSRGKAGGYTF
.	.	TRBJ1-1	TRBV6-4	TGTGCCAGCAGCGAAGACATGAGCACTGAAACTTTCTTT	CASSEDMSTETFF
.	many	TRBJ2-1	TRBV6-2/TRBV6-3	TGTGCCAGCAGTTACCGATATGAGCAGTTCTTC	CASSYRYEQFF
TRBD1	few	TRBJ2-5	TRBV10-3	TGTGCCACGAAAGGACAGGGGGCGTTGGAGACCCAGTACTTC	CATKGQGALETQYF
TRBD1	.	TRBJ2-7	TRBV2	TGTGCCAGCAGACCTCCGGGACAGGGCCTAGGGGAGCAGTACTTC	CASRPPGQGLGEQYF
.	few	TRBJ2-2	TRBV5-5	TGTGCCAGCAGCTTGCTGGAAGCCGGGGAGCTGTTTTTT	CASSLLEAGELFF
TRBD2	few	TRBJ2-3	TRBV25-1	TGTGCCAGCAGTGAGAGGAGCGGGAGGCCCCAGGGAGATACGCAGTATTTT	CASSERSGRPQGDTQYF
.	.	TRBJ1-4	TRBV19	TGTACCAGTAGTTCCATCGAGAGTGCAACTAATGAAAAACTGTTTTTT	CTSSSIESATNEKLFF
TRBD1	many	TRBJ2-2	TRBV11-2	TGTGCCAGCAGCTCCGGGACAGGCTATAACACCGGGGAGCTGTTTTTT	CASSSGTGYNTGELFF
.	many	TRBJ1-6	TRBV12-3/TRBV12-4	TGTGCCAGCAGCCTGGGGACATCTGGTAGGACCCTCCACTTT	CASSLGTSGRTLHF
.	.	TRBJ2-7	TRBV5-5	TGTGCCAGCAGCTCCCCGGACATATTCTACGAGCAGTACTTC	CASSSPDIFYEQYF
TRBD2	.	TRBJ2-1	TRBV28	TGTGCCAGCAAGCGGGAGTGGGTGGGCAATGAGCAGTTCTTC	CASKREWVGNEQFF
TRBD1	many	TRBJ2-3	TRBV7-8	TGTGCCAGCAGCTTAGCGGACAGGGTGACGCAGTATTTT	CASSLADRVTQYF
TRBD1	.	TRBJ2-7	TRBV18	TGTGCCAGCTCACCAGAGGTTTTCGGGACAGGGTCCTACGATCAGTACTTC	CASSPEVFGTGSYDQYF
.	few	TRBJ1-3	TRBV14	TGTGCCAGCAGCCAAGGTATAGCCAGGAGAAACACCATATATTTT	CASSQGIARRNTIYF
.	few	TRBJ2-2	TRBV19	TGTGCCAGTAGTAGACAGGATAGGAACACCGGGGAGCCGTTTTTT	CASSRQDRNTGEPFF
TRBD2	many	TRBJ2-5	TRBV29-1	TGCAGCGTTGAAGCACTAGCGGAGACCCAGTACTTC	CSVEALAETQYF
TRBD1	many	TRBJ2-2	TRBV10-3	TGTGCCATCAGGAAGGACAGGGGGCGCCGAACCGGGGAGCTGTTTTTT	CAIRKDRGRRTGELFF
.	.	TRBJ2-6	TRBV5-4	TGTGCCGCGCGTCTCTCTGGGGCCAACGTCCTGACTTTC	CAARLSGANVLTF
.	.	TRBJ2-7	TRBV6-6	TGTGCCAGCAGTTACGCTGGGACATGGGACAACGAGCAGTACTTC	CASSYAGTWDNEQYF
TRBD2	.	TRBJ2-3	TRBV28	TGTGCCAGCAGTTTAGGGGGGGCAGATACGCAGTATTTT	CASSLGGADTQYF
.	few	TRBJ2-3	TRBV11-2	TGTGCCAGCAGCTTAGTCCTGGATACGCAGTATTTT	CASSLVLDTQYF
TRBD2	.	TRBJ2-3	TRBV11-2	TGTGCCAGCAGCTTAGGACTAGCGAAGGGAGATACGCAGTATTTC	CASSLGLAKGDTQYF
.	.	TRBJ2-7	TRBV11-2	TGTGCCAGCAACGTTACAGGGTCGGGGTCCGGCGAGCAGTACTTC	CASNVTGSGSGEQYF
.	.	TRBJ2-7	TRBV11-1	TGTGCCAACAGCTTAGTATACGGGGGAAACTACGAGGAGTACTTC	CANSLVYGGNYEEYF
.	once	TRBJ1-4	TRBV5-5	TGTGCCAGCAGCTTTTCCAGCGCAACTAATGAAAAACTGTTTTTT	CASSFSSATNEKLFF
TRBD2	once	TRBJ2-3	TRBV28	TGTGCCAGCAGTAGCGGGGATCGCACAGATACGCAGTATTTT	CASSSGDRTDTQYF
.	.	TRBJ2-7	TRBV14	TGTGCCAGCAGGCAAATCGTCCAGACGATCTACGAGCAGTACTTC	CASRQIVQTIYEQYF
.	.	TRBJ1-5	TRBV5-1	TGCGCCAGCAGCTTGGACCCAGGGATAAATCAGCCCCAGCATTTT	CASSLDPGINQPQHF